Listed here is a single T cell receptor (beta chain). Germline V gives CDR1 LGHNA, CDR2 YSLEER. V lost 4 bases and J lost 0, with 15 bases in between. The CDR3 sequence is 16 residues long. These data belong to a study of technical replicates of blood from a few donors. Clones were sequenced by immunoSEQ multiplex PCR, and TCRdb holds only the in-frame ones, with some missing. The sample consists of 60,000 to 90,000 clones, about 97% of them appearing once. The sequenced sample consisted of T cells isolated from PBMCs. This rearrangement joins TRBV4-3 to TRBJ2-5, with a possible D match to TRBD1 (5 bases). This TCR was sampled from a human donor in good health. DNA for the CDR3: TGCGCCAGCAGCCCTGGACACATTGCCTACCAAGAGACCCAGTACTTC. It is translated as CASSPGHIAYQETQYF.